This TCR beta chain is from a study of T-cell memory formation after mild COVID-19. This clonotype showed up many times. TCRdb itself ran the 5' RACE reads through MiXCR, one entry per CDR3 protein. The table lists a few hundred thousand distinct CDR3 sequences, about 16% of them singletons. The germline V gene has CDR1 SQVTM and CDR2 ANQGSEA. This CDR3 has 16 amino acids. V trimming: 3 bases; J trimming: 0 bases; junction bases outside the gene matches: 5. Input material: PBMCs or a T cell subset sorted from them (not recorded which). The V call is TRBV29-1, the J call TRBJ2-2; TRBD1 aligns across 9 bases. This clonotype was sampled from a man aged 18 to 29 who had mild COVID-19 (a few samples of this study predate the infection). Cell type and time point are not known. The CDR3 sequence: CSVDGHRGPNTGELFF. The CDR3 DNA sequence: TGCAGCGTTGATGGCCACAGGGGGCCGAACACCGGGGAGCTGTTTTTT.